The 2 T cell receptor beta chains in this list originate from one sample, sequenced in a study of CD8+ T cells in alopecia areata. RNA was extracted and reverse transcribed into cDNA as the sequencing template. Some clones are missing from TCRdb's copy, which holds only in-frame ones; the method was immunoSEQ multiplex PCR. Of 120,000 or so clones in the sample, roughly three fifths are singletons; the top ten hold less than 5.5%. This specimen consisted of CD4+ T cells sorted from blood, obtained at week 0. Receptor source: a human donor with alopecia areata.

The chain links TRBV5-1 to TRBJ1-2; 7 bases align to TRBD1. The CDR3 is 14 residues long. Germline CDR1 is SGHRS and CDR2 is YFSETQ. V gave up 3 bases and J gave up 5 bases; unmatched junction bases: 7. CDR3 residues: CASSSTGTDYGYTF. The DNA for the CDR3 is TGCGCCAGCAGCTCTACCGGGACAGATTATGGCTACACCTTC.

This clone has more than one count but fewer than ten. The V call is TRBV5-1, the J call TRBJ2-5; D possibly corresponds to TRBD1 (5 bases). Trimming took off 3 bases at V and 1 base at J, with 7 bases between the two ends. Germline V gene lookup returns CDR1 SGHRS and CDR2 YFSETQ. This CDR3 region has 13 residues. The CDR3 sequence is CASSSGSQETQYF. The CDR3 DNA reads TGCGCCAGCAGCTCAGGGTCCCAAGAGACCCAGTACTTC.